The 18 T cell receptor beta chains presented below share a single source sample, sequenced in a study of blood T cells in healthy people across ages. With a J-beta primer mix and a sample-barcoded 5' primer, a second PCR ran about 6 to 11 cycles. TCRdb re-called the 5' RACE reads through MiXCR, storing one row per CDR3 protein. The sample records over 1,300,000 distinct CDR3 sequences, approximately 63% being singletons. The sequenced sample consisted of blood. Every receptor here comes from a man between 18 and 35 years old in good health.

CDR3 DNA sequence: TGTGCCAGCAGCATCGCTCTAGGGGCCAACGTCCTGACTTTC. Translated: CASSIALGANVLTF. This chain connects TRBV28 to TRBJ2-6, with D unclear. The CDR3 consists of 14 residues. Trimming left V 6 bases short and J 4 bases short, with 10 bases between. Looked up from germline, CDR1 is MDHEN and CDR2 is SYDVKM.

J is TRBJ2-5 and V is TRBV12-5, with 8 bases that match TRBD2. This CDR3 region has 16 residues. The V gene's germline CDR1 is LGHNT and CDR2 FRNRAP. V shed 2 bases, J shed 4 bases, and the junction held 9 bases outside the gene matches. The CDR3 reads CASGLFKAGVGETQYF. CDR3 in DNA: TGTGCTAGTGGTTTGTTCAAAGCGGGAGTGGGAGAGACCCAGTACTTC.

The rearrangement joins TRBV6-6 to TRBJ1-2; a possible D gene is TRBD1 (6 bases). V gave up 6 bases and J gave up 2 bases, with 19 bases separating them. The length of the CDR3 is 16 residues. Looked up from germline, CDR1 is MNHNY and CDR2 is SVGAGI (reference sequence). CDR3 bases: TGTGCCAGCAGATCAAGGGGGGGTTCTCTGAACTATGGCTACACCTTC. As protein: CASRSRGGSLNYGYTF.

The chain uses TRBV10-3 and TRBJ2-7; D assignment may be TRBD1 or TRBD2 (5 bases each). The CDR3 loop spans 15 amino acids. Per the germline V gene, CDR1 is ENHRY and CDR2 is SYGVKD. V was cut by 3 bases and J by 6 bases, with 18 bases left in between. CDR3 sequence: CAISDGAPLESEQYF. The CDR3, as DNA: TGTGCCATCAGTGACGGGGCACCTCTCGAATCCGAGCAGTACTTC.

In this sample, this clonotype turned up a few times. The chain recombines TRBV15 with TRBJ1-2; weak D call: TRBD1 (6 bases). This CDR3 comprises 18 residues. Germline CDR1 and CDR2: LNHNV and YYDKDF (reference sequence). V was pared by 0 bases and J by 4 bases, with 21 bases between. The CDR3 loop reads CATSRDDSGDLGTYGYTF. The CDR3, as DNA: TGTGCCACCAGCAGAGATGATTCAGGGGACCTAGGTACCTATGGCTACACCTTC.

This clonotype was recorded a few times. V gene TRBV12-3 or TRBV12-4 combines with J gene TRBJ2-5; a weak D match, TRBD2 (5 bases). CDR3 length: 15 amino acids. V shed 1 base and J shed 11 bases, with 20 bases lying between them. CDR3: CASSLDGSPLGVQYF. In DNA form, the CDR3 reads TGTGCCAGCAGTTTAGATGGCAGTCCGCTCGGGGTGCAGTACTTC.

V and J are TRBV6-5 and TRBJ1-1; D not certain. The CDR3 contains 14 residues. Trimming left V 6 bases short and J 5 bases short, with 16 bases between. Germline V gene sequence: CDR1 MNHEY, CDR2 SVGAGI. Here the CDR3 DNA reads TGTGCCAGCAGCTCGCTTGATTGGGGTACTGAAGCTTTCTTT. Encoded protein: CASSSLDWGTEAFF.

This chain joins TRBV12-3 or TRBV12-4 and TRBJ2-1; TRBD2 matches 11 bases. The CDR3 has 15 residues. V was clipped by 3 bases and J by 3 bases; unmatched bases: 1. The DNA for the CDR3 is TGTGCCAGCAGTTTGACTAGCGGGGACTACAATGAGCAGTTCTTC. Protein product: CASSLTSGDYNEQFF.

This clonotype was counted between two and nine times. The chain links TRBV15 to TRBJ1-6; the D gene is possibly TRBD1 (6 bases). Germline V CDR1 and CDR2: LNHNV, YYDKDF (reference sequence). The CDR3 covers 12 residues. V was trimmed by 8 bases and J by 7 bases, leaving 9 bases between them. CDR3 loop: CATQGMNSPLHF. CDR3 bases: TGTGCCACCCAGGGGATGAATTCACCCCTCCACTTT.

The J gene is TRBJ2-7, the V gene TRBV4-3; TRBD2 agrees at 9 bases. Looked up from germline, CDR1 is LGHNA and CDR2 is YSLEER. This CDR3 is built from 17 residues. Trimming took 0 bases from V and 2 from J; bases not matched to a gene: 8. This CDR3 reads CASSQDSLAGSTYEQYF. DNA of the CDR3: TGCGCCAGCAGCCAAGATAGCCTAGCGGGGTCCACCTACGAGCAGTACTTC.

This clonotype was counted between two and nine times. The chain recombines TRBV5-1 with TRBJ1-1; D is possibly TRBD1 (6 bases). This CDR3 contains 13 residues. Germline CDR1 is SGHRS and CDR2 is YFSETQ. V was pared by 1 base and J by 5 bases, with 9 bases between. This chain's CDR3 is CASSLTQGTEAFF. CDR3 DNA sequence: TGCGCCAGCAGCTTGACACAGGGTACTGAAGCTTTCTTT.

This chain uses TRBV6-5 with TRBJ1-6, with 8 positions matching TRBD1. This CDR3 is built from 15 residues. From germline, CDR1 is MNHEY and CDR2 SVGAGI. The V and J ends lost 5 bases and 10 bases, in that order; junction bases with no gene match: 10. DNA for the CDR3: TGTGCCAGCAGTAAAATGGACAGGGTCGCCTCACCCCTCCACTTT. It codes for CASSKMDRVASPLHF.

This chain joins TRBV7-9 and TRBJ2-1; TRBD2 agrees at 11 bases. With V trimmed by 7 bases and J by 6 bases, 8 bases remained unmatched. The germline V gene has CDR1 SEHNR and CDR2 FQNEAQ (reference sequence). The CDR3 runs to 15 residues. CDR3 in DNA: TGTGCCAGCACTACTCCTAGCGGGGGGCCCAATGAGCAGTTCTTC. Protein: CASTTPSGGPNEQFF.

This clonotype has only a few counts. The V gene is TRBV20-1, the J gene TRBJ2-7, with 8 bases that match TRBD2. In germline, CDR1 is DFQATT, CDR2 SNEGSKA (reference sequence). The CDR3 is made up of 14 amino acids. The V and J ends lost 3 bases and 3 bases, in that order; junction bases with no gene match: 7. The CDR3 reads CSASGLAGFYEQYF. CDR3 coding DNA: TGCAGTGCTAGCGGGCTAGCGGGTTTCTACGAGCAGTACTTC.

V is TRBV7-7 and J is TRBJ2-1, with D tentatively TRBD2 (6 bases). CDR3 length equals 15 residues. Trimming left V 2 bases short and J 7 bases short, with 15 bases between. Germline lookup yields CDR1 SSHAT and CDR2 FNYEAQ (reference sequence). The CDR3 spells CASSLSGAGANEQFF. In nucleotides, the CDR3 is TGTGCCAGCAGCTTATCTGGAGCGGGCGCGAATGAGCAGTTCTTC.

The chain uses TRBV28 and TRBJ2-7; D might be TRBD2 (5 bases). Germline lookup yields CDR1 MDHEN and CDR2 SYDVKM. The CDR3 covers 15 residues. Trimming shortened V by 6 bases and J by 5 bases, and 20 bases separated the two germline ends. CDR3 amino acids: CASRWGAGKKDEQYF. Written as DNA, the CDR3 is TGTGCCAGCAGGTGGGGAGCAGGAAAAAAGGACGAGCAGTACTTC.

The chain recombines TRBV5-1 with TRBJ1-1; TRBD1 matches at 10 bases. The CDR3 contains 14 residues. The ends lost 1 base at V and 8 bases at J; junction bases unmatched: 5. CDR1 is SGHRS, CDR2 YFSETQ, per germline. The CDR3 region is CASSLTGQGREAFF. In nucleotides, the CDR3 is TGCGCCAGCAGCTTGACGGGACAGGGGCGAGAAGCTTTCTTT.

The rearrangement links TRBV29-1 to TRBJ1-2, with TRBD1 matching over 8 bases. The CDR3 contains 12 residues. V was clipped by 1 base and J by 8 bases; unmatched bases: 3. The V gene's germline CDR1 is SQVTM and CDR2 ANQGSEA. This CDR3 is CSVEGTGNGYTF. DNA of the CDR3: TGCAGCGTTGAAGGGACAGGGAACGGCTACACCTTC.